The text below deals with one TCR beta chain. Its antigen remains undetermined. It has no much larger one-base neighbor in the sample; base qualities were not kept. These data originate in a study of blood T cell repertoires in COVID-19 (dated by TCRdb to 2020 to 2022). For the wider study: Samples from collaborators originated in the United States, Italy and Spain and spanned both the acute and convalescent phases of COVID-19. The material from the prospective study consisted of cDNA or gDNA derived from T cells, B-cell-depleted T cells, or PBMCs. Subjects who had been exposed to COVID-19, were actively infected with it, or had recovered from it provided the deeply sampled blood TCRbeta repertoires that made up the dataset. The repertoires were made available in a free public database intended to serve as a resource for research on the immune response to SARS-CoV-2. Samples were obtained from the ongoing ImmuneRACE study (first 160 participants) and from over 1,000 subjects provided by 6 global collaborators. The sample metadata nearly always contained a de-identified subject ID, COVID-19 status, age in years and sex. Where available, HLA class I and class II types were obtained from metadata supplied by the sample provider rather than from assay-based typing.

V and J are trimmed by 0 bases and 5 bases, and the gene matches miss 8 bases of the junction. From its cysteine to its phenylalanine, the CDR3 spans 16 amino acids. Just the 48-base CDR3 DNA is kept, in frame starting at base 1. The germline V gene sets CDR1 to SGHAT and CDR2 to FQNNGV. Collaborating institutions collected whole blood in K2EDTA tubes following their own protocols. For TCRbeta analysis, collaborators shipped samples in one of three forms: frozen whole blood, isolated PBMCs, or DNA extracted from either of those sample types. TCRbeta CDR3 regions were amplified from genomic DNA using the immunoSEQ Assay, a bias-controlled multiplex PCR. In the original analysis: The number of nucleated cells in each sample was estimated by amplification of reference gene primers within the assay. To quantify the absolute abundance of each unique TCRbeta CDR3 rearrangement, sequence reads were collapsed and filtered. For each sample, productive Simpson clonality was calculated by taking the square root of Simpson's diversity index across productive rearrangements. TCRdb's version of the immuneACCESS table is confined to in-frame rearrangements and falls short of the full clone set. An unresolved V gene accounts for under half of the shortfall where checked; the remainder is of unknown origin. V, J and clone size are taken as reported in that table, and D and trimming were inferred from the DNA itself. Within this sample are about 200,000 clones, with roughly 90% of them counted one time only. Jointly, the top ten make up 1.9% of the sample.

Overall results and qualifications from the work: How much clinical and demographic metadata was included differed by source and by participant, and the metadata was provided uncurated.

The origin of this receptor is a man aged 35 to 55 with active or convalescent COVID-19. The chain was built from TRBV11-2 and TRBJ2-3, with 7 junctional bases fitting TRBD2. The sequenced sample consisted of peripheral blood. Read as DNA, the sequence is TGTGCCAGCAGCTTAGATCGGGGGGTTGCCGAAGATACGCAGTATTTT. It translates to CASSLDRGVAEDTQYF.